What follows describes a single T cell receptor (beta chain). This clone's antigen is unknown. No base quality information exists; no much larger clone differs at one position. From a lookup of the germline V gene, CDR1 and CDR2 are SGHVS and FNYEAQ. The CDR3 sequence holds 17 residues, the cysteine and phenylalanine included. Only CDR3 DNA remains: 51 bases, in frame from the first base. Trimmed from V: 1 base; trimmed from J: 0 bases; junction bases lacking a gene match: 5. The CDR3 regions of human TCRbeta chains were subjected to immunosequencing. As for the original processing: Repertoire TCRs were matched against a reference library of SARS-CoV-2-specific TCRs generated with the MIRA antigen-specificity platform. Breadth was defined as the fraction of unique TCRs that were SARS-CoV-2-associated. Depth was defined as the fraction of total T cells that were SARS-CoV-2-associated. Using the MIRA data, each spike-specific TCR was mapped to the spike region that the TCR reacts to and placed in a CD4 or CD8 class. Log10-transformed breadth and depth values were compared by one-way ANOVA with Sidak's multiple comparisons tests. The clones in this table, taken by TCRdb from immuneACCESS, are in-frame only. Not every clone is retained; where verified, under half of the shortfall comes from an unresolved V gene, and the cause of the rest is unknown. V, J and clone size are those of that table, while D and trimming were read from the DNA. This sample holds 78,000 or so clones; around 88% were observed only once. The biggest ten clones account for less than 20% of the sample.

The sample originates from a study of T cell responses to AZD1222 COVID-19 vaccine (dated by TCRdb to the early 2020s). About the full investigation: AZD1222 recipients with second doses at about 4 weeks or about 12 weeks were pooled, because spike-specific TCR depth and breadth did not differ between schedules. A total of under 250 trial participants underwent TCR sequencing, of whom roughly 210 had received two doses of AZD1222 and some 25 had received two doses of the MenACWY control vaccine. Trial participants were enrolled into age subgroups of 18-55, 56-69 and 70-plus years, which contained approximately 150, 28 and 58 TCR-sequenced participants, respectively.

Sample time point, as interpreted from the label and publication: baseline before first vaccination. Vaccinee samples came from UK trials COV001 and COV002, including a single-blind randomized controlled phase 2/3 trial of AZD1222 (ChAdOx1 nCoV-19) in healthy adults. Trial participant PBMC samples were collected at day 0 and day 28 after the second dose for TCRbeta chain sequencing. Results the study describes overall, beyond this receptor: Most participants were white British and females outnumbered males, and the authors suggested that clonal diversity may have been underestimated. Reportedly, almost half of the unique spike-specific TCRs recognized epitopes lying outside the regions that are mutated in the B.1.351 and B.1.1.7 variants. Because no samples from the day 14 peak response were available, repertoires could be characterized only after the peak T cell response. Vaccine-associated CD4 TCRs spanned the whole spike protein, with dominant responses in regions 160-218 and 743-854. After two AZD1222 doses, both the breadth and the depth of spike-specific TCRs were significantly higher than at day 0 and than in MenACWY recipients. Conclusions about previously exposed vaccinees are limited, since just six or seven AZD1222 recipients were seropositive for SARS-CoV-2 at baseline. In the small 56-69-year group, the increase in depth fell short of significance, most likely because of low power.

In this chain, TRBV7-6 is recombined with TRBJ1-3, with 8 junctional bases fitting TRBD1. The sample in question was peripheral blood, obtained on day 0 of AZD1222 vaccination. The TCR was taken from an adult in good health. The nucleotide sequence reads TGTGCCAGCAGCTTAGGGACAGGGTCGAGCTCTGGAAACACCATATATTTT. It translates as CASSLGTGSSSGNTIYF.